Shown below are 20 T cell receptor beta chains from a single sample sequenced in a study of T cells after somatic rescue of genetic block. Using immunoSEQ multiplex PCR, the repertoire was profiled, and TCRdb retains in-frame clones only, with some absent. The repertoire consists of approximately 11,000 clones, with roughly 70% occurring once and the leading ten covering approximately 20%. Sequencing was carried out using peripheral blood mononuclear cells (PBMCs). These receptors originate from a boy between 10 and 17 years old.

This chain uses TRBV11-2 with TRBJ2-5; 7 bases are shared with TRBD1. The DNA end favors TRBJ2-7, so the J call may be wrong. CDR1 and CDR2 from the germline V gene are SGHAT and FQNNGV. The CDR3 spans 13 residues. The CDR3, as DNA: TGTGCCAGCAGCCGCACAGGGGCCCACGAGCAGTACTTC. Protein: CASSRTGAHEQYF.

A word on this clone: Germline and junction disagree at one end, which may indicate a read error. CDR3 in DNA: TGTGCCAGCAGTTTATCCCGTTTGGGGGTCCCCATTCTTTTT. This codes for CASSLSRLGVPILF. V usage is TRBV27 and J usage is TRBJ2-3; D is tentatively TRBD1 or TRBD2 (5 bases each). Germline CDR1 MNHEY, CDR2 SMNVEV (reference sequence). The length of the CDR3 is 14 residues.

The chain joins TRBV6-4 to TRBJ2-7, with TRBD1 matching 11 bases. The CDR3 has 18 residues. Trimming removed 8 bases from V and 0 bases from J; junction bases left unmatched: 15. Germline V lookup: CDR1 MRHNA, CDR2 SNTAGT. The CDR3 region is CASLFSDRGPLSSYEQYF. Written as DNA, the CDR3 is TGTGCCAGCCTCTTTTCGGACAGGGGGCCTTTAAGCTCCTACGAGCAGTACTTC.

The chain combines TRBV5-1 with TRBJ2-6; D perhaps matches TRBD1 (6 bases). The V end lost 7 bases, the J end lost 2 bases, and 13 bases lay between the germline ends. The V gene's germline CDR1 is SGHRS and CDR2 YFSETQ. CDR3 length: 15 residues. CDR3 nucleotides: TGCGCCAGCGGATTACAGGGTACTGGGGCCAACGTCCTGACTTTC. Amino acids: CASGLQGTGANVLTF.

On this clone itself: In this CDR3 the conserved last residue, phenylalanine or tryptophan, is missing, so a read error is likely. It is unclear where the CDR3 begins or ends on the DNA, so no DNA is shown, and the CDR3 is as TCRdb lists it. The gene calls are TRBV4-1 and TRBJ1-6. The CDR3 region is 17 residues in length, termini included. Germline CDR1 reads MGHRA; CDR2 reads YSYEKL. CDR3 region: CASSQEQEGIIIHPSTL.

This clone was found once. This chain joins TRBV5-4 and TRBJ2-3; weak D call: TRBD2 (6 bases). The CDR3 contains 16 residues. The germline CDR1 and CDR2 sequences are SGHNT and YYREEE (reference sequence). Deletions cut 0 bases from V and 1 base from J, with 12 bases between. The CDR3 DNA is TGTGCCAGCAGCTTGGAAGGGGAGGCCCGCACAGATACGCAGTATTTT. Protein product: CASSLEGEARTDTQYF.

The rearrangement uses TRBV9 and TRBJ1-4; D unresolved. The CDR3 sequence is 14 residues long. The germline CDR1 and CDR2 sequences are SGDLS and YYNGEE. V dropped 3 bases and J dropped 8 bases, with 14 bases sitting between them. CDR3 nucleotide sequence: TGTGCCAGCAGCGCTCATTCGTTGGGGGAAAAACTGTTTTTT. Translation gives CASSAHSLGEKLFF. The variable domain in full, completed from reference TRBV9 and TRBJ1-4, reads DSGVTQTPKHLITATGQRVTLRCSPRSGDLSVYWYQQSLDQGLQFLIQYYNGEERAKGNILERFSAQQFPDLHSELNLSSLELGDSALYFCASSAHSLGEKLFFGSGTQLSVL.

This sequence joins TRBV7-9 and TRBJ1-2; TRBD1 is a possible D gene (6 bases). Germline V gene lookup returns CDR1 SEHNR and CDR2 FQNEAQ (reference sequence). The germline V and J ends were trimmed by 1 base and 7 bases, with 13 bases remaining between them. The CDR3 contains 14 residues. CDR3 bases: TGTGCCAGCAGCTTAGGGCAGGGGTCCTTTGGCTACACCTTC. It is translated as CASSLGQGSFGYTF.

The V gene is TRBV28, the J gene TRBJ2-7; tentative D call: TRBD2 (7 bases). Germline loops: CDR1 MDHEN, CDR2 SYDVKM. The CDR3 covers 15 residues. V lost 0 bases and J 3 bases, leaving 12 bases between the germline ends. This CDR3 is CASSLWGGPNYEQYF. The CDR3 coding sequence is TGTGCCAGCAGTTTATGGGGGGGGCCCAACTACGAGCAGTACTTC. The full variable domain, completed using reference TRBV28 and TRBJ2-7, is DVKVTQSSRYLVKRTGEKVFLECVQDMDHENMFWYRQDPGLGLRLIYFSYDVKMKEKGDIPEGYSVSREKKERFSLILESASTNQTSMYLCASSLWGGPNYEQYFGPGTRLTVT.

The chain recombines TRBV7-8 with TRBJ2-2, with D uncertain. Trimming took 1 base from V and 6 from J, leaving 18 bases between them. The CDR3 extends over 17 amino acids. Germline V gene lookup returns CDR1 SGHVS and CDR2 FQNEAQ. CDR3 in DNA: TGTGCCAGCAGCTTAGTTGACGCAGCCCACTGGTCCGGGGAGCTGTTTTTT. Translated: CASSLVDAAHWSGELFF.

Note on this clone: Distinct nucleotide sequences in the sample also encode this CDR3. This sequence joins TRBV30 and TRBJ2-7; D is possibly TRBD1 (5 bases). The germline V gene has CDR1 GTSNPN and CDR2 SVGIG (reference sequence). With 3 bases removed from V and 3 bases from J, the gap between germline ends came to 15 bases. CDR3 length: 14 amino acids. The CDR3 loop reads CAWRRMGQDYEQYF. The DNA of the CDR3 is TGTGCCTGGAGAAGGATGGGGCAGGACTACGAGCAGTACTTC.

This chain uses TRBV7-8 with TRBJ2-7; D possibly corresponds to TRBD1 (5 bases). Trimming removed 2 bases from V and 2 bases from J, with 10 bases in between. Per the germline V gene, CDR1 is SGHVS and CDR2 is FQNEAQ. This CDR3 is built from 14 residues. CDR3 loop: CASSLRTLAYEQYF. In DNA form, the CDR3 reads TGTGCCAGCAGCTTACGGACATTGGCCTACGAGCAGTACTTC.

V and J are TRBV19 and TRBJ2-3, with 12 bases fitting TRBD2. This CDR3 is 15 amino acids long. The germline V gene encodes CDR1 LNHDA and CDR2 SQIVND (reference sequence). Trimming removed 6 bases from V and 4 bases from J; junction bases left unmatched: 5. The chain's CDR3 is CASRLGLAGPDTQYF. The CDR3 DNA reads TGTGCCAGTAGACTCGGACTAGCGGGACCAGATACGCAGTATTTT.

The rearrangement joins TRBV15 to TRBJ1-4, with TRBD1 matching 8 bases. The V gene's germline CDR1 is LNHNV and CDR2 YYDKDF (reference sequence). The CDR3 has 16 amino acids. The junction had 6 bases not matched to a gene; V was cut back by 0 bases and J by 6 bases. The CDR3 loop reads CATSRDQGAGHEKLFF. The CDR3 coding sequence is TGTGCCACCAGCAGAGACCAGGGGGCAGGGCATGAAAAACTGTTTTTT.

The chain carries TRBV19 and TRBJ2-7; TRBD1 agrees at 7 bases. This CDR3 spans 15 amino acids. Per the germline V gene, CDR1 is LNHDA and CDR2 is SQIVND (reference sequence). Trimming removed 5 bases from V and 0 bases from J; junction bases left unmatched: 7. The CDR3 here is CASSARTGYSYEQYF. CDR3 DNA sequence: TGTGCCAGTAGTGCCCGGACAGGCTACTCCTACGAGCAGTACTTC.

This clone has only one observation. This chain uses TRBV7-3 with TRBJ2-3; D gene unclear. The CDR3 extends over 18 amino acids. Per germline, CDR1 SGHTA and CDR2 FQGTGA. Between the trimmed V and J ends, which lost 5 bases and 0 bases, there was a span of 21 bases. The CDR3 DNA follows: TGTGCCAGCAGCCCCGGTCCCTTCACCGAGTCTAGCACAGATACGCAGTATTTT. This codes for CASSPGPFTESSTDTQYF.

The V and J genes are TRBV19 and TRBJ2-5, with TRBD2 matching over 9 bases. In germline, CDR1 is LNHDA, CDR2 SQIVND (reference sequence). V trimming: 6 bases; J trimming: 4 bases; junction bases outside the gene matches: 6. This CDR3 region has 14 residues. Here the CDR3 DNA reads TGTGCCAGTAGCTTTAGCGGGAGTAGAGAGACCCAGTACTTC. This sequence encodes CASSFSGSRETQYF. The full variable domain, its missing parts supplied by reference TRBV19 and TRBJ2-5, is DGGITQSPKYLFRKEGQNVTLSCEQNLNHDAMYWYRQDPGQGLRLIYYSQIVNDFQKGDIAEGYSVSREKKESFPLTVTSAQKNPTAFYLCASSFSGSRETQYFGPGTRLLVL.

The chain carries TRBV6-6 and TRBJ1-1; TRBD1 might be the D (5 bases). V lost 0 bases and J lost 0, with 8 bases in between. Germline V gives CDR1 MNHNY, CDR2 SVGAGI (reference sequence). The CDR3 covers 15 residues. CDR3 DNA: TGTGCCAGCAGTTACTCCAGGGCCGTGAACACTGAAGCTTTCTTT. Translation: CASSYSRAVNTEAFF.

The chain employs TRBV9 and TRBJ1-4, with D tentatively TRBD1 (5 bases). This CDR3 region has 16 residues. The V gene's germline CDR1 is SGDLS and CDR2 YYNGEE. The V gene lost 0 bases and the J gene lost 2 bases, with 11 bases spanning the gap. This CDR3 reads CASSVGGGGTNEKLFF. As DNA, the CDR3 is TGTGCCAGCAGCGTAGGTGGGGGAGGGACTAATGAAAAACTGTTTTTT.

The rearrangement links TRBV6-1 to TRBJ2-7; tentatively, D is TRBD1 (5 bases). This CDR3 has 14 amino acids. Trimming pared 7 bases from V and 0 bases from J, leaving 13 bases between. The germline gives CDR1 MNHNS, CDR2 SASEGT. CDR3 nucleotide sequence: TGTGCCAGCATGTTGTACAGGAACTCCTACGAGCAGTACTTC. Translated, it gives CASMLYRNSYEQYF.